This TCR beta chain comes out of a study of blood T cell repertoires in COVID-19 (dated by TCRdb to about 2020). For the study in its entirety: Collaborator samples came from the United States, Italy and Spain and covered acute and convalescent phases of COVID-19. Where available, HLA class I and class II types were obtained from metadata supplied by the sample provider rather than from assay-based typing. The repertoires were released in a freely available public database intended as a resource for research on the immune response to SARS-CoV-2. Nearly every sample came with metadata listing a de-identified subject ID, COVID-19 status, age in years and sex. The material from the prospective study consisted of cDNA or gDNA derived from T cells, B-cell-depleted T cells, or PBMCs. The samples were drawn from two sources: the first 160 participants of the ongoing ImmuneRACE study, and fewer than 1,500 subjects contributed by 6 global collaborators. The dataset comprised deeply sampled blood TCRbeta repertoires from subjects exposed to, actively infected with, or recovered from COVID-19.

The immunoSEQ Assay, a bias-controlled multiplex PCR, was used to amplify TCRbeta CDR3 regions from genomic DNA. The paper's data handling went like this. The number of nucleated cells in each sample was estimated from the amplification of reference gene primers within the assay. To quantify the absolute abundance of each unique TCRbeta CDR3 rearrangement, sequence reads were collapsed and filtered. For each sample, productive Simpson clonality was calculated as the square root of Simpson's diversity index across productive rearrangements. This is the immuneACCESS table as TCRdb keeps it, with only in-frame sequences that have V and J called. A part of the clones is gone; compared with another copy, unresolved V genes explain less than half, and the rest is unexplained. V, J and clone size are those of that table, while D and trimming were read from the DNA. Here the sample has hundreds of thousands of clones; less than 90% occur a single time. Under 9.5% of the sample is taken by the ten largest.

On this clone: No antigen is known for it. No base quality values were provided; no much bigger clone lies one nucleotide off.

The CDR3 sequence holds 13 residues, the cysteine and phenylalanine included. The kept DNA is CDR3 alone, 39 bases in frame from the first base. V lost 11 bases and J lost 2 bases; the stretch between them is 15 bases long. According to the germline V gene, CDR1 reads SNHLY and CDR2 reads FYNNEI. Overall study outcomes, separate from this receptor: How much clinical and demographic metadata was included differed by source and by participant, and the metadata was provided uncurated.

Enrolling through a virtual design, the prospective study's participants ranged in age from roughly 18 to 89 years and lived across roughly 24 United States geographic areas. In the prospective study, participants were assigned to cohorts based on the clinical history participants reported in a screening survey and a study questionnaire. ImmuneRACE Cohort 3 recovered participants were defined by two consecutive negative NP/OP PCR tests, healthcare professional clearance, or symptom resolution. Mobile phlebotomists in the prospective study collected whole blood, serum and a nasopharyngeal or oropharyngeal swab from every participant. Prospective study participants could optionally give additional blood draws and questionnaires over an approximately two-month period. Prospective study blood samples were shipped either frozen or at room temperature before DNA extraction.

This receptor chain uses TRBV2 and TRBJ1-1; the D gene remains uncertain. Sequencing used PBMCs or T cells enriched from blood (not recorded which). The origin of this receptor is a woman aged 55-70 years who had recovered from COVID-19. The CDR3 region reads CAGSSAFNTEAFF. Read as DNA, the sequence is TGTGCCGGGAGTAGCGCCTTCAACACTGAAGCTTTCTTT.